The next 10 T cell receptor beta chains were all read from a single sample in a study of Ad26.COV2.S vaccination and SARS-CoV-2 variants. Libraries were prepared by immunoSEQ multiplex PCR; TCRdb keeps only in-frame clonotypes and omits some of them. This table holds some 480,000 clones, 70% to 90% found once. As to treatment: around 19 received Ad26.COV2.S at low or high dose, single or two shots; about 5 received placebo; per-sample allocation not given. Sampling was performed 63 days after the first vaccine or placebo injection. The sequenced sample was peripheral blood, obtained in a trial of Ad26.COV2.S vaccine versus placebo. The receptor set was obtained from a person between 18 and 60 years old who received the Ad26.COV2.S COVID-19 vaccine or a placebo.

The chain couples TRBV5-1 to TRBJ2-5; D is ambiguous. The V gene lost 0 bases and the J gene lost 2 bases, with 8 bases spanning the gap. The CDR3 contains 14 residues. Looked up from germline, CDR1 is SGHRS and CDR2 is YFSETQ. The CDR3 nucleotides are TGCGCCAGCAGCTTGGGTTCCAGTCAAGAGACCCAGTACTTC. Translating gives CASSLGSSQETQYF.

The CDR3 reads CSVRGQGSTGELFF. The CDR3 DNA is TGCAGCGTCCGAGGACAGGGGAGCACCGGGGAGCTGTTTTTT. The chain employs TRBV29-1 and TRBJ2-2; TRBD1 matches 9 bases. Germline V lookup: CDR1 SQVTM, CDR2 ANQGSEA. This CDR3 is 14 amino acids long. Losses at the gene ends were 6 bases for V and 4 bases for J; bases not matched to a gene: 6.

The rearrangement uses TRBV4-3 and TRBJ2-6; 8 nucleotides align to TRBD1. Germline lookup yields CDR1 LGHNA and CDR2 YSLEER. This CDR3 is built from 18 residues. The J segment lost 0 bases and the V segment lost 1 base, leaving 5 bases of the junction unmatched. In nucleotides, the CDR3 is TGCGCCAGCAGCCAAGGGGACAGGATCCTCTCTGGGGCCAACGTCCTGACTTTC. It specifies CASSQGDRILSGANVLTF.

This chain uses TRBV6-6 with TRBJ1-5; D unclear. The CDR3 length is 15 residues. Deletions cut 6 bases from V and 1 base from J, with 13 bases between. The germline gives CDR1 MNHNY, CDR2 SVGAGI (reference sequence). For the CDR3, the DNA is TGTGCCAGCAGACAAGGAGGTTCGAGCAATCAGCCCCAGCATTTT. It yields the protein CASRQGGSSNQPQHF.

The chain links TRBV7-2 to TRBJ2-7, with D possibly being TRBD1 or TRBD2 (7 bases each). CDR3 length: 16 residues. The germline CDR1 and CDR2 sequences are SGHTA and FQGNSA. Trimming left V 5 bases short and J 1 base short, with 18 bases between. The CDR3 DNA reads TGTGCCAGCAGCCAGGGAGCGGGACAGATATCCTACGAGCAGTACTTC. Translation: CASSQGAGQISYEQYF.

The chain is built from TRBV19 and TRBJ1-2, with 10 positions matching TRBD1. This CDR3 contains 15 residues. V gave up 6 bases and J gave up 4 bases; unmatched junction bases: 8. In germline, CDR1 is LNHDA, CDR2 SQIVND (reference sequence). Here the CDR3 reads CASSHGTGEGYGYTF. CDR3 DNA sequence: TGTGCCAGTAGCCACGGGACAGGGGAAGGCTATGGCTACACCTTC.

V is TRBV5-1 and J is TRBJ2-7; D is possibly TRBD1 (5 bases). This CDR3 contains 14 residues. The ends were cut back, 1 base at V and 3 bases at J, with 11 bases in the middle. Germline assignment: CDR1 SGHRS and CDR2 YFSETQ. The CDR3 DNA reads TGCGCCAGCAGCTTGAGGGGTGGGCACTACGAGCAGTACTTC. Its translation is CASSLRGGHYEQYF.

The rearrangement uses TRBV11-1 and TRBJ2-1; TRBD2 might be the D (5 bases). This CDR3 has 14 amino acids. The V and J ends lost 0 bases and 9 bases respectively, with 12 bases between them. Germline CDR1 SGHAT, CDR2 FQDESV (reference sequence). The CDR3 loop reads CASSLAGVTPEQFF. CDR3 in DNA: TGTGCCAGCAGCTTAGCGGGAGTTACCCCTGAGCAGTTCTTC.

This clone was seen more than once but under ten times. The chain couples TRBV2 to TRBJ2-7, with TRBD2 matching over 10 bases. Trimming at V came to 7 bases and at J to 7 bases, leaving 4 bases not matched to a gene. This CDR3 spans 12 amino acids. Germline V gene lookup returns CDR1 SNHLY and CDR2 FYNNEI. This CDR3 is CASILAGQEQYF. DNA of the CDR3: TGTGCCAGCATACTAGCGGGACAAGAGCAGTACTTC.

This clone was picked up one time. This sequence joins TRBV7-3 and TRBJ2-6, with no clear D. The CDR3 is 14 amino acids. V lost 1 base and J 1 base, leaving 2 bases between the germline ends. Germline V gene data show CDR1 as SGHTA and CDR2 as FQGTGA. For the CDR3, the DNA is TGTGCCAGCAGCTTAATATCTGGGGCCAACGTCCTGACTTTC. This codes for CASSLISGANVLTF.